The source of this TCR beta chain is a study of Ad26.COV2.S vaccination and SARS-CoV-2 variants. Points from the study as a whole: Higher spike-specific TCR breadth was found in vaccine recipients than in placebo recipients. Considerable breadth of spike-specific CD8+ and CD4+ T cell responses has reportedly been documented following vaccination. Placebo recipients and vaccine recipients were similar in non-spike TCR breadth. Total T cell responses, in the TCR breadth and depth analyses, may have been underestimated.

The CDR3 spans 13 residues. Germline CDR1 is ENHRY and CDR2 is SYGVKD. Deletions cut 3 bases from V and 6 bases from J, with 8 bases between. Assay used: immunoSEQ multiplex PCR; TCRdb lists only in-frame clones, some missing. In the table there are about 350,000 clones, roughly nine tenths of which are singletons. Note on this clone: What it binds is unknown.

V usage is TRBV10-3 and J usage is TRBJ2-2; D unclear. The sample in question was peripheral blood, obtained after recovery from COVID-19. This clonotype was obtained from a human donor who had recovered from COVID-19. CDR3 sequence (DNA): TGTGCCATCAGTGACGAGCAATCCGGGGAGCTGTTTTTT. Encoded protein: CAISDEQSGELFF.